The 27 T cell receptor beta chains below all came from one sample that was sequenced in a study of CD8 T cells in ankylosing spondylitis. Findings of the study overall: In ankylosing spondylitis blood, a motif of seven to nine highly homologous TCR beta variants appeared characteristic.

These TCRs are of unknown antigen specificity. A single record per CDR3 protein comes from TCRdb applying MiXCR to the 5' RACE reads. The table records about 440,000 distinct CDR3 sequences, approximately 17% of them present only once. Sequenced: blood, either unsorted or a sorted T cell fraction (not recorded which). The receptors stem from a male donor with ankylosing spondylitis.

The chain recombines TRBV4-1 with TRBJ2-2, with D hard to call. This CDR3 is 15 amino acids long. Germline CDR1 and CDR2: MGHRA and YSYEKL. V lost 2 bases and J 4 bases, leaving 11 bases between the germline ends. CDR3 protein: CASSQLDLSTGELFF. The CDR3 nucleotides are TGCGCCAGCAGCCAACTGGATCTTTCCACCGGGGAGCTGTTTTTT.

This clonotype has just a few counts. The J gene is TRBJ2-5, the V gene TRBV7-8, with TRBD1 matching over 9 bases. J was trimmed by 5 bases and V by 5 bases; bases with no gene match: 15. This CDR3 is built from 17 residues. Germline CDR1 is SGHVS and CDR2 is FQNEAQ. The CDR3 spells CASSPTRNRGRGETQYF. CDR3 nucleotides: TGTGCCAGCAGCCCTACCCGTAACAGGGGGCGCGGGGAGACCCAGTACTTC. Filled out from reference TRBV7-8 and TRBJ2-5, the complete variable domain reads GAGVSQSPRYKVAKRGQDVALRCDPISGHVSLFWYQQALGQGPEFLTYFQNEAQLDKSGLPSDRFFAERPEGSVSTLKIQRTQQEDSAVYLCASSPTRNRGRGETQYFGPGTRLLVL.

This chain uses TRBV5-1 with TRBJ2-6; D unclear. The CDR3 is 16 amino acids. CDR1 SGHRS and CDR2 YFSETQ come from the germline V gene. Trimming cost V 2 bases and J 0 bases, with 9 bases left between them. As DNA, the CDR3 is TGCGCCAGCAGCTTTTTGGGTAGCTCTGGGGCCAACGTCCTGACTTTC. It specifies CASSFLGSSGANVLTF.

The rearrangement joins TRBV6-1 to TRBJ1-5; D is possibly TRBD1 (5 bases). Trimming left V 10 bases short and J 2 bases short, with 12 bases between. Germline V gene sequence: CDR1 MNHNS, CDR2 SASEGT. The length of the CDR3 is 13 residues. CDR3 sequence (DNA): TGTGCCACGGTCGTGGGGGGCAATCAGCCCCAGCATTTT. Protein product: CATVVGGNQPQHF.

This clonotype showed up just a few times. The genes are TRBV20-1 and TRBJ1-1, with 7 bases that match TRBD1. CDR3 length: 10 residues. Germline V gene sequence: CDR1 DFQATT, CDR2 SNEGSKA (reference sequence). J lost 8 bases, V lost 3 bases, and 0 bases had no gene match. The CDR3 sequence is CSARTGEAFF. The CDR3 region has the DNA TGCAGTGCTAGGACAGGGGAAGCTTTCTTT.

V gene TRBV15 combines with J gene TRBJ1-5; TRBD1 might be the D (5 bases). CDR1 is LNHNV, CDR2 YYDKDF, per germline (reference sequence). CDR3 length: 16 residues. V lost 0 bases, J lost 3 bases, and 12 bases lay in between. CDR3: CATSRDRGRYNQPQHF. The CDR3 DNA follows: TGTGCCACCAGCAGAGATAGGGGACGTTACAATCAGCCCCAGCATTTT.

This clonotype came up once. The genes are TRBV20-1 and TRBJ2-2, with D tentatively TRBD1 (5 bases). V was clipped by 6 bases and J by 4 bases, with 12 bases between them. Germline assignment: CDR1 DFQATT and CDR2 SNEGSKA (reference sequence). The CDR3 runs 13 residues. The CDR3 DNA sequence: TGCAGTGCGGGGCAGGGCGGCACCGGGGAGCTGTTTTTT. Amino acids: CSAGQGGTGELFF.

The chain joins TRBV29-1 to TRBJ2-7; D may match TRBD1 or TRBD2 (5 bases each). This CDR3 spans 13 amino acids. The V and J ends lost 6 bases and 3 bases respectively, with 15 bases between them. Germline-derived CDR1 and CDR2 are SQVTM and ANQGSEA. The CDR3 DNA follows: TGCAGCGTACAGAGGGGAGACGGCTACGAGCAGTACTTC. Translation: CSVQRGDGYEQYF.

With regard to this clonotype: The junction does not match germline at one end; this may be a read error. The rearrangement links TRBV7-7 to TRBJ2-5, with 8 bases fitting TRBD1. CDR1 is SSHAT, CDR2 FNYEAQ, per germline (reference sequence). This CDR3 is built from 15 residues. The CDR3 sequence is CASSLWTGPRETQYF. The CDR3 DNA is TGTGCTAGCAGCTTGTGGACAGGGCCGAGGGAGACCCAGTACTTC. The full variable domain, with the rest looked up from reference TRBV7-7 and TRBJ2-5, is GAGVSQSPRYKVTKRGQDVTLRCDPISSHATLYWYQQALGQGPEFLTYFNYEAQPDKSGLPSDRFSAERPEGSISTLTIQRTEQRDSAMYRCASSLWTGPRETQYFGPGTRLLVL.

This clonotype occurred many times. The DNA for the CDR3 is TGTGCCAGCAGGCCCGGGACTAGCGGGAAAGTATACAATGAGCAGTTCTTC. Protein sequence: CASRPGTSGKVYNEQFF. The chain is built from TRBV28 and TRBJ2-1, with 13 bases that match TRBD2. The CDR3 extends over 17 amino acids. V lost 6 bases, J lost 4 bases, and 9 bases stayed unmatched. In germline, CDR1 is MDHEN, CDR2 SYDVKM.

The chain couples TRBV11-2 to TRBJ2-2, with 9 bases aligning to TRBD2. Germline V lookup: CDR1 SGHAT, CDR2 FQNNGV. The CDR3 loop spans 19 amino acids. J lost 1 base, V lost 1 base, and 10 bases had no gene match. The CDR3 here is CASSLVVGSGSENTGELFF. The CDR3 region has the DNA TGTGCCAGCAGCTTAGTTGTGGGTAGCGGGAGTGAGAACACCGGGGAGCTGTTTTTT.

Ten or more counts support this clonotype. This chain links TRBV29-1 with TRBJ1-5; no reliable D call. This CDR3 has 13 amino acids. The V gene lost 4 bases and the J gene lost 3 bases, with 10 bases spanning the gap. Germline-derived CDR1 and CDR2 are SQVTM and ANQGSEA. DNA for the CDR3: TGCAGCGTTGCCGGCAGGCCCAATCAGCCCCAGCATTTT. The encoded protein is CSVAGRPNQPQHF.

CDR3 sequence reads: CASSPGLVGAQFF. Here the CDR3 DNA reads TGTGCCAGCAGCCCGGGACTAGTCGGGGCGCAGTTCTTC. The chain couples TRBV7-2 to TRBJ2-1; 8 bases agree with TRBD2. Unmatched junction bases numbered 9, after V lost 5 bases and J lost 12 bases. The CDR3 contains 13 residues. Germline loops: CDR1 SGHTA, CDR2 FQGNSA.

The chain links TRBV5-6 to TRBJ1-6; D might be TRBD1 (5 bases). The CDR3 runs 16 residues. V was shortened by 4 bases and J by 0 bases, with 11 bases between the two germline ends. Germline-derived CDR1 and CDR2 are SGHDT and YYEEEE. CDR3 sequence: CASSRDVSSYNSPLHF. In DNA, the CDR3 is TGTGCCAGCAGCCGGGACGTAAGCTCCTATAATTCACCCCTCCACTTT.

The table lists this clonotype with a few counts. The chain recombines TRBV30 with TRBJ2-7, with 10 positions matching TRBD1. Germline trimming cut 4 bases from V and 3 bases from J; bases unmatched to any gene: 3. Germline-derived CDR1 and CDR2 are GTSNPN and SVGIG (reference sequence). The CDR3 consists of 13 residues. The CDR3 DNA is TGTGCCTGGAAGACAGGGGGCCACTACGAGCAGTACTTC. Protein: CAWKTGGHYEQYF.

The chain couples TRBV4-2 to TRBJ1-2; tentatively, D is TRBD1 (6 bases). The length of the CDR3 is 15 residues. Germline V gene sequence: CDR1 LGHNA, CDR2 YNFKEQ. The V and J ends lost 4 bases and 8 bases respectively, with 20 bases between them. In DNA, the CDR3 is TGTGCCAGCAGCCGGGATTGGGACACGCAAGGCGGCTACACCTTC. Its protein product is CASSRDWDTQGGYTF.

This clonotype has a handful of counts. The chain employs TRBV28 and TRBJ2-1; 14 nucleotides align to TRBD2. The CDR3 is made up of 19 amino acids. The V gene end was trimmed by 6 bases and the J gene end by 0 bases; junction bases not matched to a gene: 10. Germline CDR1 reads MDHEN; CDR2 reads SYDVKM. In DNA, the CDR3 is TGTGCCAGCAGCGTAACGGGACTAGCGGGAGTAAGCTCCTACAATGAGCAGTTCTTC. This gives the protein CASSVTGLAGVSSYNEQFF. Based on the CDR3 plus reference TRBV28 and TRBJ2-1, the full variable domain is DVKVTQSSRYLVKRTGEKVFLECVQDMDHENMFWYRQDPGLGLRLIYFSYDVKMKEKGDIPEGYSVSREKKERFSLILESASTNQTSMYLCASSVTGLAGVSSYNEQFFGPGTRLTVL.

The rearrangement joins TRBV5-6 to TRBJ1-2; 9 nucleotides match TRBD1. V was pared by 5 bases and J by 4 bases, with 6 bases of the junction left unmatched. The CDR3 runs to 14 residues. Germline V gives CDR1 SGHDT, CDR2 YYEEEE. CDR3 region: CASRTDRGGYGYTF. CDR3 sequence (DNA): TGTGCCAGCAGAACAGACAGGGGGGGCTATGGCTACACCTTC.

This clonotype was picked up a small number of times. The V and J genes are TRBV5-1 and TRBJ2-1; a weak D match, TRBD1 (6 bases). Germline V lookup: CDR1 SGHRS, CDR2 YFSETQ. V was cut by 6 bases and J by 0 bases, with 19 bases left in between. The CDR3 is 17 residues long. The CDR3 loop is CASTPGKGESSYNEQFF. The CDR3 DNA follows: TGCGCCAGCACGCCAGGAAAGGGGGAGAGCTCCTACAATGAGCAGTTCTTC.

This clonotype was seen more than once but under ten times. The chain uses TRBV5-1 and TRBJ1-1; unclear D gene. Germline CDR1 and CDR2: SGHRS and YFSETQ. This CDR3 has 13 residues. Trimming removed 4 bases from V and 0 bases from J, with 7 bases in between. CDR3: CASSAGLNTEAFF. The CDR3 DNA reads TGCGCCAGCAGCGCGGGATTGAACACTGAAGCTTTCTTT.

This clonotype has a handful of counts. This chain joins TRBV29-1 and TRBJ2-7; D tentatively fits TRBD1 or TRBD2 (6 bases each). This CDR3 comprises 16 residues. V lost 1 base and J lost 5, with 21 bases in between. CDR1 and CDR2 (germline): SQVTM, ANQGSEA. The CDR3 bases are TGCAGCGTTGAAGGTCAGTACGGGGGCGCGTCCCACGAGCAGTACTTC. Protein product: CSVEGQYGGASHEQYF.

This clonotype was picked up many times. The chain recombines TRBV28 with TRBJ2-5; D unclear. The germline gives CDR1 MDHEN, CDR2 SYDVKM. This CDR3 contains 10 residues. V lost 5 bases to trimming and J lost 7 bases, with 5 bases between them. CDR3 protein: CASSGATQYF. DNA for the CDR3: TGTGCCAGCAGTGGCGCGACCCAGTACTTC.

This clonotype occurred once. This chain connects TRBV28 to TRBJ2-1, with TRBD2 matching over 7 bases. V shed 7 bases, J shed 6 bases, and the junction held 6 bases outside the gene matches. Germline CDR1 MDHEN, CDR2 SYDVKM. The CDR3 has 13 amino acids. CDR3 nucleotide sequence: TGTGCCAGCACTCGGTCGGGGGGCAATGAGCAGTTCTTC. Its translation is CASTRSGGNEQFF.

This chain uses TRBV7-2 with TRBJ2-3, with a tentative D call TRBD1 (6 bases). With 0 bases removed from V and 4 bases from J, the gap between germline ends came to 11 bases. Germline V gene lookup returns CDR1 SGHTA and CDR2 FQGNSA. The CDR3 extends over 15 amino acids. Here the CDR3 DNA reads TGTGCCAGCAGCTTAGCTGCCAGGGGAGCAGATACGCAGTATTTT. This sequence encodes CASSLAARGADTQYF.

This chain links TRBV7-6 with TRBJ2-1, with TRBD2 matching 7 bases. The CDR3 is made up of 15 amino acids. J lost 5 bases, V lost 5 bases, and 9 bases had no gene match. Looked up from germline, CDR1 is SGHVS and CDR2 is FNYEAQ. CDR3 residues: CASSQNGRRDNEQFF. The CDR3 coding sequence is TGTGCCAGCAGCCAAAACGGGAGGCGGGACAATGAGCAGTTCTTC.

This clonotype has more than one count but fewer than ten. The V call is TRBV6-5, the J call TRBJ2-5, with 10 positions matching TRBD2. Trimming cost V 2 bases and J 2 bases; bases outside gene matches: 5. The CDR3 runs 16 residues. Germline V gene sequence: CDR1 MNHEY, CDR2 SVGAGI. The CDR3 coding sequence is TGTGCCAGCAGTTACACCGGGACTAGCGTTCAAGAGACCCAGTACTTC. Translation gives CASSYTGTSVQETQYF.

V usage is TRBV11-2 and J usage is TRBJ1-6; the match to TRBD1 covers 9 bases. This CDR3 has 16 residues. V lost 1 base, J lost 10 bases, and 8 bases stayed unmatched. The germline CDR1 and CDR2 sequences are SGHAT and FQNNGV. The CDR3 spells CASSLVRVGQGSPLHF. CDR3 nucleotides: TGTGCCAGCAGCTTAGTCCGTGTGGGACAGGGCTCACCCCTCCACTTT.